This TCR beta chain was sequenced in a study of T cells in Graves' hyperthyroidism and ophthalmopathy. Germline V gene lookup returns CDR1 SGDLS and CDR2 YYNGEE. This CDR3 is 15 amino acids long. The V end lost 2 bases, the J end lost 2 bases, and 14 bases lay between the germline ends. Diagnosing involved the use of clinical symptoms, serum thyroxine and TRAb, thyroid ultrasound and orbital computed tomography. The TCR beta CDR3 regions underwent amplification using RNA transcripts as the source. The HTBI primer set was used in a first-round RT-PCR of the TCR CDR3. TCRdb ran MiXCR on the multiplex PCR reads and lists one entry per CDR3 protein. The repertoire holds approximately 600,000 distinct CDR3 sequences, with about a sixth as singletons.

The specimen was blood. The TCR sequence derives from a woman aged 25-40 years with Graves' hyperthyroidism. The gene calls are TRBV9 and TRBJ2-7; no reliable D call. The CDR3 is CASSVNPDQTYEQYF. The CDR3 DNA reads TGTGCCAGCAGCGTTAACCCAGACCAAACCTACGAGCAGTACTTC.